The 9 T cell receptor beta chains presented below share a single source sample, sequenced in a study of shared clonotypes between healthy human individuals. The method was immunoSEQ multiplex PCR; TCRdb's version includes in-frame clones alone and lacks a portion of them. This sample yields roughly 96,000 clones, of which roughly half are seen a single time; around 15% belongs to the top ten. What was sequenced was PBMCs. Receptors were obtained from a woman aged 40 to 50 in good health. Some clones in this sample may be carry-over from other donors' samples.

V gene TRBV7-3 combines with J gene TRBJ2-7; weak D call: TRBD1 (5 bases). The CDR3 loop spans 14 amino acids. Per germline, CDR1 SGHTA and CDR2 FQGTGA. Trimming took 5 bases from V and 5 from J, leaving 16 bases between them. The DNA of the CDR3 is TGTGCCAGCAGCCGAGTCCAGGGTGGCAACGAGCAGTACTTC. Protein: CASSRVQGGNEQYF.

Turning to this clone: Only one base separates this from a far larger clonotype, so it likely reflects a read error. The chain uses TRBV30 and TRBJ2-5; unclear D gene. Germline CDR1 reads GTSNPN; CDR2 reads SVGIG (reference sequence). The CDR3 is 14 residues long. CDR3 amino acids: CTWGQNPIGETQYF. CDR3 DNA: TGTACCTGGGGTCAAAACCCCATAGGAGAGACCCAGTACTTC.

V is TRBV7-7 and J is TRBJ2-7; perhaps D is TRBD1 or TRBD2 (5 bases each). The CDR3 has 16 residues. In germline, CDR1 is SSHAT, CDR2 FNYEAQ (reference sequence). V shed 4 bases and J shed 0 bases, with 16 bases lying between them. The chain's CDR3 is CASSSYFRDPSYEQYF. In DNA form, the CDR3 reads TGTGCCAGCAGCTCCTACTTCAGGGACCCCTCCTACGAGCAGTACTTC.

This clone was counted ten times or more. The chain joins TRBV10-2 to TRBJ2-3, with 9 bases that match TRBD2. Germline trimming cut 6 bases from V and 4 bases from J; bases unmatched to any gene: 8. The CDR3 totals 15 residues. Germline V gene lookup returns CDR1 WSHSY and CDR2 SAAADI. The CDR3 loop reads CASSWAGGPADTQYF. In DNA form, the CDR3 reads TGCGCCAGCAGCTGGGCGGGAGGGCCGGCAGATACGCAGTATTTT.

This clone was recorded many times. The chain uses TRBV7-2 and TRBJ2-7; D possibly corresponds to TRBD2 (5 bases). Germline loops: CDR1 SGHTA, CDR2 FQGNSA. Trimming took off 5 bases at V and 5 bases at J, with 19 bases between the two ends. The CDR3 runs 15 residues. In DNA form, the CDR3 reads TGTGCCAGCAGCCGAGGGTGGCTGGCTCGAGACGAGCAGTACTTC. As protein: CASSRGWLARDEQYF.

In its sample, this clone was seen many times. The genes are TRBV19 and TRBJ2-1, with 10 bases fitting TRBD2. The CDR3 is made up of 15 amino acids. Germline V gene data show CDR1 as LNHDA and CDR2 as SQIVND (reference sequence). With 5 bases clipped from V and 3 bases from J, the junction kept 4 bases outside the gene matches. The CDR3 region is CASSLSGRGYNEQFF. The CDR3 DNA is TGTGCCAGTAGTCTGAGCGGGAGGGGCTACAATGAGCAGTTCTTC. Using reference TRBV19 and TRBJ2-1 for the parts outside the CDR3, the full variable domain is DGGITQSPKYLFRKEGQNVTLSCEQNLNHDAMYWYRQDPGQGLRLIYYSQIVNDFQKGDIAEGYSVSREKKESFPLTVTSAQKNPTAFYLCASSLSGRGYNEQFFGPGTRLTVL.

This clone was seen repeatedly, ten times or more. As DNA, the CDR3 is TGTGCCTGGACTTTCGCCGGGTCCGCGAGCTCTGGAAACACCATATATTTT. Its protein product is CAWTFAGSASSGNTIYF. V gene TRBV30 combines with J gene TRBJ1-3; D unclear. V was shortened by 4 bases and J by 0 bases, with 19 bases between the two germline ends. CDR1 and CDR2 from the germline V gene are GTSNPN and SVGIG (reference sequence). The CDR3 is 17 amino acids.

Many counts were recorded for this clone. CDR3 DNA: TGTGCCAGCAGCTACGGACATACTGAAGCTTTCTTT. Residues: CASSYGHTEAFF. V is TRBV7-2 and J is TRBJ1-1, with D possibly TRBD1 on 5 matching bases. Trimming cost V 4 bases and J 5 bases, with 8 bases left between them. The V gene's germline CDR1 is SGHTA and CDR2 FQGNSA. The CDR3 has 12 amino acids.

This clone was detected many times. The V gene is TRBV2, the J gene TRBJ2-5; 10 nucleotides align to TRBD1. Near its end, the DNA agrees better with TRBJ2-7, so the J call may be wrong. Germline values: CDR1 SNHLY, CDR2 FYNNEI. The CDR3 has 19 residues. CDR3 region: CASRPGQGFDWLTSYEQYF. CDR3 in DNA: TGTGCCAGCAGACCGGGACAGGGGTTTGATTGGCTGACCTCCTACGAGCAGTACTTC.